Following are 28 T cell receptor beta chains from one sample sequenced in a study of molecular identifiers for immune sequencing clone quantification. TCRdb itself ran the PCR reads through MiXCR, one entry per CDR3 protein. This table has about 97,000 distinct CDR3 sequences, about 35% appearing once. The sequencing sample was made of naive CD8+ T cells from blood, with Jurkat cell RNA spiked in. Subset meaning: FACS-sorted CD8+CD4-CCR7+CD45RA+ naive T cells. These TCRs come from a human donor in good health. Some libraries in this study had Jurkat cell RNA spiked in.

On this clonotype: A read error is possible here, since a much larger clone lies one base away. The rearrangement joins TRBV7-2 to TRBJ2-5, with a tentative D call TRBD1 (6 bases). The CDR3 runs to 14 residues. In germline, CDR1 is SGHTA, CDR2 FQGNSA. V lost 4 bases and J lost 9, with 18 bases in between. This CDR3 reads CASSYYRDQEPQYF. CDR3 bases: TGTGCCAGCAGCTACTACAGGGATCAGGAGCCCCAGTACTTC.

This clonotype has only a few counts. This chain joins TRBV9 and TRBJ2-3; 11 nucleotides line up with TRBD2. Losses at the gene ends were 0 bases for V and 4 bases for J; bases not matched to a gene: 10. Looked up from germline, CDR1 is SGDLS and CDR2 is YYNGEE. This CDR3 has 18 residues. DNA of the CDR3: TGTGCCAGCAGCGTAGACAGTAGCGGGAGGGCATTCTCAGATACGCAGTATTTT. Its translation: CASSVDSSGRAFSDTQYF. Full variable domain (outside the CDR3, taken from reference TRBV9 and TRBJ2-3): DSGVTQTPKHLITATGQRVTLRCSPRSGDLSVYWYQQSLDQGLQFLIQYYNGEERAKGNILERFSAQQFPDLHSELNLSSLELGDSALYFCASSVDSSGRAFSDTQYFGPGTRLTVL.

Comments on this clonotype: This may be a read error: a much more frequent sequence differs by one nucleotide. The missing conserved phenylalanine or tryptophan at the end of this CDR3 makes a read error likely. The rearrangement uses TRBV20-1 and TRBJ2-7; no clear D. Deletions cut 1 base from V and 1 base from J, with 5 bases between. This CDR3 contains 12 residues. The germline V gene encodes CDR1 DFQATT and CDR2 SNEGSKA (reference sequence). The CDR3 bases are TGCAGTGCTAGAGTAGGGTCCTACGAGCAGTACCTC. Protein product: CSARVGSYEQYL.

The V call is TRBV6-5, the J call TRBJ2-7; 7 bases match TRBD1. V was clipped by 10 bases and J by 2 bases; unmatched bases: 11. CDR3 length: 14 residues. The germline CDR1 and CDR2 sequences are MNHEY and SVGAGI. CDR3 region: CANNRDRKPYEQYF. The CDR3 DNA sequence: TGTGCCAACAATCGGGACAGAAAGCCCTACGAGCAGTACTTC.

On this clonotype itself: A clone one base away is much larger, so this may be a read error. The gene calls are TRBV4-2 and TRBJ2-3, with D possibly being TRBD1 (6 bases). CDR1 is LGHNA and CDR2 is YNFKEQ in the germline V gene. The ends were cut back, 8 bases at V and 4 bases at J, with 19 bases in the middle. The CDR3 contains 15 residues. This chain's CDR3 is CASSSGTYPADTQYF. The CDR3 DNA reads TGTGCCAGCTCGTCCGGGACATATCCCGCAGATACGCAGTATTTT.

CDR3 residues: CASSAEGDPASVQYF. CDR3 nucleotides: TGTGCCAGCAGCGCCGAGGGGGATCCGGCCTCTGTTCAGTACTTC. The chain uses TRBV9 and TRBJ2-4; a weak D match, TRBD1 (6 bases). V lost 3 bases to trimming and J lost 11 bases, with 21 bases between them. The germline gives CDR1 SGDLS, CDR2 YYNGEE. This CDR3 is 15 amino acids long. The complete variable domain, with remaining parts taken from reference TRBV9 and TRBJ2-4, reads DSGVTQTPKHLITATGQRVTLRCSPRSGDLSVYWYQQSLDQGLQFLIQYYNGEERAKGNILERFSAQQFPDLHSELNLSSLELGDSALYFCASSAEGDPASVQYFGAGTRLSVL.

As for this clonotype: A much larger clone differs from this one at a single base, so this may be a read error. This chain uses TRBV28 with TRBJ1-5; no firm D call. V was cut by 6 bases and J by 0 bases, with 12 bases left in between. The germline V gene encodes CDR1 MDHEN and CDR2 SYDVKM. CDR3 length equals 15 residues. DNA for the CDR3: TGTGCCAGCAGGACCGATGCCTATAGCAATCAGCCCCAGCATTTT. Residues: CASRTDAYSNQPQHF. Supplemented by reference TRBV28 and TRBJ1-5, the full variable domain reads DVKVTQSSRYLVKRTGEKVFLECVQDMDHENMFWYRQDPGLGLRLIYFSYDVKMKEKGDIPEGYSVSREKKERFSLILESASTNQTSMYLCASRTDAYSNQPQHFGDGTRLSIL.

The rearrangement links TRBV5-4 to TRBJ2-2; 7 nucleotides line up with TRBD1. The V and J ends lost 0 bases and 1 base, in that order; junction bases with no gene match: 3. Looked up from germline, CDR1 is SGHNT and CDR2 is YYREEE (reference sequence). CDR3 length: 16 amino acids. The CDR3 sequence is CASSLEGQRNTGELFF. The CDR3 DNA reads TGTGCCAGCAGCTTGGAGGGACAGAGGAACACCGGGGAGCTGTTTTTT. Variable domain in full (rest from reference TRBV5-4 and TRBJ2-2): ETGVTQSPTHLIKTRGQQVTLRCSSQSGHNTVSWYQQALGQGPQFIFQYYREEENGRGNFPPRFSGLQFPNYSSELNVNALELDDSALYLCASSLEGQRNTGELFFGEGSRLTVL.

Comment on this clonotype: Its ends do not fully match the called genes, so a read error is possible. CDR3 coding DNA: TGTGCCAGCGGCTTGGGTGTCAGGGGCCAGCCCCAGCATTTT. Protein product: CASGLGVRGQPQHF. The chain links TRBV5-6 to TRBJ1-5; D is possibly TRBD1 (6 bases). The CDR3 runs to 14 residues. CDR1 SGHDT and CDR2 YYEEEE come from the germline V gene.

This clonotype has more than one count but fewer than ten. The chain links TRBV2 to TRBJ2-2; D gene ambiguous. From germline, CDR1 is SNHLY and CDR2 FYNNEI. The CDR3 loop spans 14 amino acids. The V gene lost 4 bases and the J gene lost 0 bases, with 6 bases spanning the gap. CDR3 in amino acids: CASSGESNTGELFF. The CDR3 region has the DNA TGTGCCAGCAGTGGGGAATCGAACACCGGGGAGCTGTTTTTT. Variable domain in full (rest from reference TRBV2 and TRBJ2-2): EPEVTQTPSHQVTQMGQEVILRCVPISNHLYFYWYRQILGQKVEFLVSFYNNEISEKSEIFDDQFSVERPDGSNFTLKIRSTKLEDSAMYFCASSGESNTGELFFGEGSRLTVL.

This sequence joins TRBV6-5 and TRBJ2-2; possible D gene TRBD2, 5 bases. The V end lost 6 bases, the J end lost 1 base, and 9 bases lay between the germline ends. This CDR3 contains 14 residues. Germline V CDR1 and CDR2: MNHEY, SVGAGI. Written as DNA, the CDR3 is TGTGCCAGCAGCACCGGGAAGAACACCGGGGAGCTGTTTTTT. Protein sequence: CASSTGKNTGELFF.

V usage is TRBV27 and J usage is TRBJ2-5, with D possibly TRBD1 on 6 matching bases. V was clipped by 8 bases and J by 3 bases, with 19 bases between them. The CDR3 loop spans 15 amino acids. Germline V lookup: CDR1 MNHEY, CDR2 SMNVEV (reference sequence). The CDR3 DNA is TGTGCCAGCCTATCCTTCGGACAGTCAGAAGAGACCCAGTACTTC. Translating it yields CASLSFGQSEETQYF.

Concerning this clonotype itself: At one end, the junction sequence differs from germline, possibly due to a read error. The chain has TRBV7-8 and TRBJ1-6, with unresolved D. CDR3 length equals 17 residues. Germline CDR1 SGHVS, CDR2 FQNEAQ. The CDR3: CASCLDALLATSSPLHF. The CDR3 DNA reads as TGTGCCAGCTGCTTAGACGCGCTGCTCGCAACTAGTTCACCCCTCCACTTT.

This clonotype was recorded many times. V is TRBV4-1 and J is TRBJ2-3; TRBD1 is a possible D gene (6 bases). Germline CDR1 reads MGHRA; CDR2 reads YSYEKL. Trimming removed 0 bases at V and 3 bases at J, with 7 bases between. The length of the CDR3 is 14 residues. CDR3 region: CASSQDTGTDTQYF. CDR3 nucleotide sequence: TGCGCCAGCAGCCAAGATACAGGGACAGATACGCAGTATTTT.

There are a few counts of this clonotype. The chain recombines TRBV5-8 with TRBJ1-2, with no clear D. Germline assignment: CDR1 SGHTS and CDR2 YDEGEE. V lost 0 bases to trimming and J lost 3 bases, with 9 bases between them. The CDR3 extends over 14 amino acids. The DNA for the CDR3 is TGTGCCAGCAGCTTGGTATCTAAGCACTATGGCTACACCTTC. It yields the protein CASSLVSKHYGYTF.

About this clonotype itself: A read error may be the cause here, since a much bigger clone is one base away. The rearrangement joins TRBV11-2 to TRBJ2-1; TRBD2 aligns across 12 bases. V was clipped by 5 bases and J by 10 bases; unmatched bases: 9. The CDR3 loop spans 15 amino acids. The germline V gene encodes CDR1 SGHAT and CDR2 FQNNGV. CDR3: CASSPGTSGLKEQFF. The CDR3 DNA sequence: TGTGCCAGCAGCCCGGGGACTAGCGGGCTCAAAGAGCAGTTCTTC.

This rearrangement joins TRBV27 to TRBJ2-7; D is tentatively TRBD1 or TRBD2 (5 bases each). Germline V gene lookup returns CDR1 MNHEY and CDR2 SMNVEV (reference sequence). Deletions cut 3 bases from V and 2 bases from J, with 11 bases between. This CDR3 is 14 amino acids long. This CDR3 is CASSFRETPYEQYF. CDR3 coding DNA: TGTGCCAGCAGTTTCAGGGAGACCCCCTACGAGCAGTACTTC.

V usage is TRBV4-1 and J usage is TRBJ2-7; 12 nucleotides line up with TRBD2. CDR3 length: 15 amino acids. V shed 3 bases and J 0 bases; nucleotides not matched to a gene: 0. CDR1 is MGHRA, CDR2 YSYEKL, per germline. Here the CDR3 reads CASSQTSGGSYEQYF. DNA of the CDR3: TGCGCCAGCAGCCAGACTAGCGGGGGCTCCTACGAGCAGTACTTC.

This clonotype was found a few times. The chain joins TRBV6-6 to TRBJ2-3; 7 bases agree with TRBD2. Trimming took 4 bases from V and 5 from J; bases not matched to a gene: 6. This CDR3 contains 14 residues. Germline assignment: CDR1 MNHNY and CDR2 SVGAGI (reference sequence). In nucleotides, the CDR3 is TGTGCCAGCAGTTCGGCGGGAGAGATAGATACGCAGTATTTT. Amino acid sequence: CASSSAGEIDTQYF.

The sample holds a few counts of this clonotype. The chain carries TRBV4-1 and TRBJ1-2; D gene uncertain. The V gene lost 3 bases and the J gene lost 2 bases, with 16 bases spanning the gap. CDR1 and CDR2 from the germline V gene are MGHRA and YSYEKL. The CDR3 totals 16 residues. The CDR3 nucleotides are TGCGCCAGCAGCCAGGAGGCCAGCCATCCCAACTATGGCTACACCTTC. As protein: CASSQEASHPNYGYTF.

About this clonotype: At one end, the junction sequence differs from germline, possibly due to a read error. This rearrangement joins TRBV28 to TRBJ2-5; TRBD1 matches 9 bases. The CDR3 runs to 16 residues. Germline V gene lookup returns CDR1 MDHEN and CDR2 SYDVKM. Here the CDR3 reads CASSYPSTGGLETQSF. The CDR3 DNA sequence: TGTGCCAGCAGCTACCCCTCGACAGGGGGTTTGGAGACCCAGTCCTTC.

This chain connects TRBV6-2 or TRBV6-3 to TRBJ2-5, with D tentatively TRBD1 (5 bases). The CDR3 spans 13 residues. In germline, CDR1 is MNHEY, CDR2 SVGEGT. Trimming pared 6 bases from V and 2 bases from J, leaving 10 bases between. CDR3 bases: TGTGCCAGCAGCCAGGGTTGGCAAGAGACCCAGTACTTC. Encoded protein: CASSQGWQETQYF.

The chain uses TRBV6-6 and TRBJ2-7, with 12 nucleotides matching TRBD2. The CDR3 contains 15 residues. The junction had 5 bases not matched to a gene; V was cut back by 5 bases and J by 3 bases. Germline values: CDR1 MNHNY, CDR2 SVGAGI (reference sequence). The chain's CDR3 is CASSPLTSGSYEQYF. CDR3 coding DNA: TGTGCCAGCAGTCCCCTGACTAGCGGGAGCTACGAGCAGTACTTC.

This clonotype came up a few times. The chain employs TRBV4-1 and TRBJ2-3; the match to TRBD1 covers 9 bases. Germline CDR1 reads MGHRA; CDR2 reads YSYEKL. The CDR3 is made up of 17 amino acids. V lost 1 base, J lost 1 base, and 6 bases stayed unmatched. The CDR3 coding sequence is TGCGCCAGCAGCCAAGTAGGGACAGGGAAGGGCACAGATACGCAGTATTTT. Its translation is CASSQVGTGKGTDTQYF.

This clonotype was seen only a few times. The CDR3 here is CASSGQANTGELFF. The CDR3 DNA reads TGTGCCAGCAGCGGACAGGCGAACACCGGGGAGCTGTTTTTT. V gene TRBV12-3 or TRBV12-4 combines with J gene TRBJ2-2, with 7 bases aligning to TRBD1. V lost 6 bases to trimming and J lost 0 bases; unmatched junction nucleotides: 1. The CDR3 contains 14 residues.

The V gene is TRBV4-1, the J gene TRBJ1-5; 7 bases line up with TRBD1. There are 15 residues in the CDR3. CDR1 and CDR2 (germline): MGHRA, YSYEKL. Trimming cost V 4 bases and J 0 bases; bases outside gene matches: 3. DNA of the CDR3: TGCGCCAGCAGCCCCAGGACAGGTAGCAATCAGCCCCAGCATTTT. Protein product: CASSPRTGSNQPQHF.

Points on this clonotype: A much larger clone is a single base away; this may be a read error. J is TRBJ1-4 and V is TRBV28; D is unclear. CDR1 is MDHEN, CDR2 SYDVKM, per germline. The length of the CDR3 is 13 residues. The CDR3 DNA sequence: TGTGCCAGCAGTTTCCGGAGGGATGAAAAACTGTGTTTT. Amino acids: CASSFRRDEKLCF.

In its sample, this clonotype was seen many times. The chain carries TRBV7-8 and TRBJ2-1; 13 bases match TRBD2. In germline, CDR1 is SGHVS, CDR2 FQNEAQ. There are 18 residues in the CDR3. After removal of 1 base from V and 2 bases from J, the junction contained 5 bases not matched to a gene. CDR3 protein: CASSLVGTSGKPYNEQFF. CDR3 DNA sequence: TGTGCCAGCAGCTTAGTTGGGACTAGCGGGAAGCCCTACAATGAGCAGTTCTTC.